This is a list of T cell receptor beta chains from one sample in a study of blood T cell repertoires in COVID-19. Using immunoSEQ multiplex PCR, the repertoire was profiled, and TCRdb retains in-frame clones only, with some absent. The sample includes 260,000 or so clones, more than 75% of them seen just once. Sequencing input: PBMCs or T cells enriched from blood (not recorded which). The receptor source for this set is a man younger than 35 who had recovered from COVID-19. Both conserved end residues are part of each CDR3. D genes are given only for firm matches. Where a row states a size, it is once, few, many or the class of an expanded clone; other rows omit it.

D	V	size	J	CDR3	DNA
NA	TRBV21-1	NA	TRBJ1-1	CASSPGQANTEAFF	TGTGCCAGCAGCCCGGGACAGGCGAACACTGAAGCTTTCTTT
TRBD2	TRBV28	NA	TRBJ2-3	CASSPMGLAGGTQYF	TGTGCCAGCAGTCCAATGGGGCTAGCGGGGGGTACGCAGTATTTT
NA	TRBV7-9	NA	TRBJ2-5	CASRTDRELMETQYF	TGTGCCAGCCGGACAGACCGAGAGTTGATGGAGACCCAGTACTTC
NA	TRBV28	NA	TRBJ2-7	CASRRAGYEQYF	TGTGCCAGCAGGCGTGCAGGGTACGAGCAGTACTTC
NA	TRBV6-4	NA	TRBJ1-2	CASSDGEADRYTF	TGTGCCAGCAGTGACGGGGAGGCCGATCGCTACACCTTC
NA	TRBV6-5	NA	TRBJ1-2	CASRQFLYGYTF	TGTGCCAGCAGACAATTTCTCTATGGCTACACCTTC
TRBD2	TRBV5-6	once	TRBJ2-3	CASSPRLAGPDTQYF	TGTGCCAGCAGCCCCCGGCTAGCGGGACCAGATACGCAGTATTTT
TRBD2	TRBV9	NA	TRBJ2-7	CASSVPTLRGLGYYEQYF	TGTGCCAGCAGCGTACCCACCCTTCGGGGACTAGGATATTACGAGCAGTACTTC
TRBD2	TRBV5-1	NA	TRBJ2-3	CASSLTTPPGGSQYF	TGCGCCAGCAGCTTGACCACACCCCCGGGAGGATCGCAGTATTTT
TRBD1	TRBV6-5	NA	TRBJ2-3	CASSMGQGADTQYF	TGTGCCAGCAGCATGGGACAGGGGGCGGATACGCAGTATTTT
NA	TRBV29-1	NA	TRBJ1-4	CSVGGQFNEKLFF	TGCAGCGTTGGTGGCCAGTTTAATGAAAAACTGTTTTTT